This TCR beta chain was sequenced in a study of T cells in Graves' hyperthyroidism and ophthalmopathy. RNA transcripts served as the template for amplifying TCR beta CDR3 regions. TCR CDR3 regions were first amplified by RT-PCR with HTBI primers. TCRdb called the multiplex PCR reads again in MiXCR, with one record for every CDR3 protein. The table has hundreds of thousands of distinct CDR3 sequences, roughly 14% seen once. Germline CDR1 is ENHRY and CDR2 is SYGVKD. The CDR3 runs 13 residues. Between the trimmed V and J ends, which lost 3 bases and 0 bases, there was a span of 5 bases. In this sample, this clonotype turned up many times. Antigen specificity is unknown. Over 9 ml of fresh peripheral blood supplied the PBMCs. Findings and caveats of the study: Blood held most thyroid clonotypes expanded above 0.001 frequency.

Specimen: blood. This TCR was recovered from a woman aged 40 to 50 with Graves' ophthalmopathy. V usage is TRBV10-3 and J usage is TRBJ1-1; D call uncertain. The CDR3 loop is CAISDSMNTEAFF. The CDR3 DNA is TGTGCCATCAGTGACAGCATGAACACTGAAGCTTTCTTT.